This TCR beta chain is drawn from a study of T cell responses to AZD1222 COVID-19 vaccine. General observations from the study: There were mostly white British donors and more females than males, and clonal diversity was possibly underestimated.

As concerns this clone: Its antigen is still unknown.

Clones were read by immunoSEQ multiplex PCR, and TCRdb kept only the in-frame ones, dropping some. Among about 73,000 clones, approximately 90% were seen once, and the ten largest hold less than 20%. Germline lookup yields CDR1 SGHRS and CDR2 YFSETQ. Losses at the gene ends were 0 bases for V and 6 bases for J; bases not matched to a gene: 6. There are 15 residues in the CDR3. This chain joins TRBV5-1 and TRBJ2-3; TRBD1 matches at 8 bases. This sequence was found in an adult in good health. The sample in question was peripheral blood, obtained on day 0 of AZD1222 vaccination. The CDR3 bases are TGCGCCAGCAGCTTGGGATGGACAGGGTCCGATACGCAGTATTTT. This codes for CASSLGWTGSDTQYF.